The T cell receptor (beta chain) described here comes from a study of T cells in Graves' hyperthyroidism and ophthalmopathy. CDR1 LGHDT and CDR2 YNNKEL come from the germline V gene (reference sequence). The CDR3 loop spans 15 amino acids. Trimming left V 1 base short and J 0 bases short, with 8 bases between. TCR beta CDR3 regions were amplified from RNA transcripts. A first-round RT-PCR of the TCR CDR3 used the HTBI primer set. TCRdb re-analysed the multiplex PCR reads in MiXCR, keeping a single row per CDR3 protein. The sample carries almost 600,000 distinct CDR3 sequences, over 11% recorded once. This clonotype was detected ten times or more.

Sequencing was done on a sample of blood. The receptor was derived from a woman in her 30s with Graves' hyperthyroidism that later progressed to Graves' ophthalmopathy. This chain joins TRBV3-1 and TRBJ2-3; D is uncertain. CDR3 nucleotide sequence: TGTGCCAGCAGCCAAGGGCTAATCAGCACAGATACGCAGTATTTT. Translated, it gives CASSQGLISTDTQYF.